This T cell receptor beta chain appears in the sequencing data of a study of cytomegalovirus exposure and HLA in healthy donors. Points from the study as a whole: Analysis performed later showed TCR beta chains linked to HLA being more clonally expanded than equally common others.

A remark on this clone: Its antigen is not known.

This CDR3 has 16 residues. Germline CDR1 is SQVTM and CDR2 is ANQGSEA. PCR used 60 Vbeta primers and 13 Jbeta primers. Sequencing used immunoSEQ multiplex PCR; TCRdb keeps in-frame clones, though not all of them. The profile shows about 180,000 clones, 82% of them singletons. This receptor was identified in a man in his forties in good health and CMV-seronegative. Sequenced sample: PBMCs. The rearrangement links TRBV29-1 to TRBJ2-5; 9 nucleotides agree with TRBD1. The J call may be mistaken, given a closer DNA end match to TRBJ2-7. CDR3 in amino acids: CSVEDLQGTGIYEQYF. For the CDR3, the DNA is TGCAGCGTTGAAGATCTTCAGGGGACAGGGATCTACGAGCAGTACTTC.